The T cell receptor beta chain described here comes from a study of T cell changes during pregnancy in multiple sclerosis. Germline CDR1 and CDR2: SEHNR and FQNEAQ (reference sequence). V was pared by 11 bases and J by 9 bases, with 11 bases between. This CDR3 contains 11 residues. Here immunoSEQ multiplex PCR was the method, and the copy in TCRdb shows in-frame clones only, minus some. The sample holds 30,000 to 35,000 clones, about 90% seen once. This clone has just a few counts. V usage is TRBV7-9 and J usage is TRBJ1-6; D not resolved. This specimen was CD8+ T cells from peripheral blood mononuclear cells, taken after pregnancy. The source is a female donor with multiple sclerosis, enrolled in a pregnancy study. The CDR3: CAAAGPSPLHF. Here the CDR3 DNA reads TGTGCCGCAGCGGGCCCTTCACCCCTCCACTTT.